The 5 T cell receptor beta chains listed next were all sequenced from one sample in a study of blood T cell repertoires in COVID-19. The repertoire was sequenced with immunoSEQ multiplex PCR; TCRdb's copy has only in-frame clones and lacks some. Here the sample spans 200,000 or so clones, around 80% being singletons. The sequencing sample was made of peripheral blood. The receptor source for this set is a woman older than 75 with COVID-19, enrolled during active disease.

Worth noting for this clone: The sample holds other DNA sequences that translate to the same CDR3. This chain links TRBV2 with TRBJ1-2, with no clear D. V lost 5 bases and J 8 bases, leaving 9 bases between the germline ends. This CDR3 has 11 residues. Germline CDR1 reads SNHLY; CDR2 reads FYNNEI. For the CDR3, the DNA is TGTGCCAGCAGTCCGGGTAGGGGCTACACCTTC. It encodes CASSPGRGYTF.

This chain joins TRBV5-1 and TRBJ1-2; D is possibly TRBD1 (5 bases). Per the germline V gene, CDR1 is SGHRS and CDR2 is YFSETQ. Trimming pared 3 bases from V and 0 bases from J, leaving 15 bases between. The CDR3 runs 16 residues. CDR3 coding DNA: TGCGCCAGCAGCTCCGGGGGGGGACTCACTAACTATGGCTACACCTTC. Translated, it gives CASSSGGGLTNYGYTF.

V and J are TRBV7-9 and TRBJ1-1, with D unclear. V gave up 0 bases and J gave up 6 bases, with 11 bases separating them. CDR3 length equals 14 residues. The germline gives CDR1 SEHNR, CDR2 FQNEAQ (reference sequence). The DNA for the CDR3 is TGTGCCAGCAGCTTAGCGCCCACTGTGGCTGAAGCTTTCTTT. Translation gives CASSLAPTVAEAFF.

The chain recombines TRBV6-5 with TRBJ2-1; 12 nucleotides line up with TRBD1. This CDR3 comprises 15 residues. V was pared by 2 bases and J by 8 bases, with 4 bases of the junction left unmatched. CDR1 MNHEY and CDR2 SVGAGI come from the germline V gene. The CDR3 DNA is TGTGCCAGCAGTTACCGGGACAGGGGGCTCTATGAGCAGTTCTTC. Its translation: CASSYRDRGLYEQFF.

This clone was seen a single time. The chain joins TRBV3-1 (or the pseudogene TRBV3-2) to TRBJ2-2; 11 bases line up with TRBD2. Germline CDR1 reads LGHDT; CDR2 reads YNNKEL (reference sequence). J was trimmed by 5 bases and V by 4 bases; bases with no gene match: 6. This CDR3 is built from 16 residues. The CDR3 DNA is TGTGCCAGCAGCCCCATCTCTAGCGGGGGGACCGGGGAGCTGTTTTTT. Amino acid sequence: CASSPISSGGTGELFF.